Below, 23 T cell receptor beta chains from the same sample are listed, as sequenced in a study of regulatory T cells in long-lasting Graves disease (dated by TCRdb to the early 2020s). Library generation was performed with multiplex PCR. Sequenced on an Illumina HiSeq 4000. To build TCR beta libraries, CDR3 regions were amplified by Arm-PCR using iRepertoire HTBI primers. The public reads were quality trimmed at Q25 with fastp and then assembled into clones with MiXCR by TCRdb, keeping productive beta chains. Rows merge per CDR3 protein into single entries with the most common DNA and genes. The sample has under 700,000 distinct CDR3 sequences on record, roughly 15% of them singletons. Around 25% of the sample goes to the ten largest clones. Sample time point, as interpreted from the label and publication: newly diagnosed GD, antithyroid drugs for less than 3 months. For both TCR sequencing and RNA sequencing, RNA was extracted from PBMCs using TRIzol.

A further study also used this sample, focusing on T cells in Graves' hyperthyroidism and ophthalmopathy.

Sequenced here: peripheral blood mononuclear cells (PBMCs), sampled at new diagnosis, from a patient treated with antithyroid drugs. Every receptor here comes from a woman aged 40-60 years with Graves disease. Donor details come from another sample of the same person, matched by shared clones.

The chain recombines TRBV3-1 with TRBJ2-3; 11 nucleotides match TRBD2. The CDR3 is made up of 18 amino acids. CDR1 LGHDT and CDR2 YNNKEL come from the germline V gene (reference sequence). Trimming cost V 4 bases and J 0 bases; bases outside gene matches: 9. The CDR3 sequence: CASSPSSGGTTSTDTQYF. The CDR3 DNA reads TGTGCCAGCAGCCCCTCTAGCGGGGGGACCACTAGCACAGATACGCAGTATTTT.

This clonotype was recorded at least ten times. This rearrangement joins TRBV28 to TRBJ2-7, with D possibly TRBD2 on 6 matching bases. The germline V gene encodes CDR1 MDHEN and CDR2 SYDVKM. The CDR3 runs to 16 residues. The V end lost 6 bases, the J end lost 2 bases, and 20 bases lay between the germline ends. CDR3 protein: CASRPIMRGATYEQYF. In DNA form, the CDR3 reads TGTGCCAGCAGGCCCATTATGCGGGGTGCGACCTACGAGCAGTACTTC.

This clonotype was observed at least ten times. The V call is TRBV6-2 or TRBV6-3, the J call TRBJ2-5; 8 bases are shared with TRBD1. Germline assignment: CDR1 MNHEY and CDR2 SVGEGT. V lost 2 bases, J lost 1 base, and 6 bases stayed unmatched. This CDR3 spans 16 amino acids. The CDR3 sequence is CASSYTIGQGQETQYF. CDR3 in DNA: TGTGCCAGCAGTTACACCATAGGACAGGGCCAAGAGACCCAGTACTTC.

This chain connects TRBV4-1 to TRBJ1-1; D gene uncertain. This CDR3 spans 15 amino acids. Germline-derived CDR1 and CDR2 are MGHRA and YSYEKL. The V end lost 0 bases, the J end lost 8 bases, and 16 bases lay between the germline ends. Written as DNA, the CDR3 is TGCGCCAGCAGCCAAGATCCAGGTGGGAAACTAGAAGCTTTCTTT. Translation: CASSQDPGGKLEAFF.

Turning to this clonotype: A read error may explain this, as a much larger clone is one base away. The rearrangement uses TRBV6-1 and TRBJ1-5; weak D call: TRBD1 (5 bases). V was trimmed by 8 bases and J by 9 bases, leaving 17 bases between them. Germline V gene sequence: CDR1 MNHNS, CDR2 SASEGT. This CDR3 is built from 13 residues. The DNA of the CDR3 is TGTGCCAGCTCGGCGTGGGGGGGTACGCCCCAGCATTTT. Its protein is CASSAWGGTPQHF.

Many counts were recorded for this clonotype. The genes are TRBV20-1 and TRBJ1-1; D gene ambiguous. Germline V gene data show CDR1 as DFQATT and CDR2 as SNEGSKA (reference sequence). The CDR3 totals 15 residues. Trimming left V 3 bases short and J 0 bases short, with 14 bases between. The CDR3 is CSASGFGSMNTEAFF. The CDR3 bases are TGCAGTGCTAGCGGTTTTGGCAGTATGAACACTGAAGCTTTCTTT.

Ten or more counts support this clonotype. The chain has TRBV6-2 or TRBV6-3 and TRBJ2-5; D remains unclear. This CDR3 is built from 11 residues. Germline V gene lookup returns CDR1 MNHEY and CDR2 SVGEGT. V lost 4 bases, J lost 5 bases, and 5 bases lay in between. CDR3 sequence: CASSSWETQYF. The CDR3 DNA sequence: TGTGCCAGCAGTTCGTGGGAGACCCAGTACTTC.

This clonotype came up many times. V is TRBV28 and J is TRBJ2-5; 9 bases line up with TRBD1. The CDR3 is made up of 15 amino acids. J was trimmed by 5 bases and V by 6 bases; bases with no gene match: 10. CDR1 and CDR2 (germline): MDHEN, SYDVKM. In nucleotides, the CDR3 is TGTGCCAGCAGCAGTAGGGACAGGGAATATGAGACCCAGTACTTC. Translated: CASSSRDREYETQYF.

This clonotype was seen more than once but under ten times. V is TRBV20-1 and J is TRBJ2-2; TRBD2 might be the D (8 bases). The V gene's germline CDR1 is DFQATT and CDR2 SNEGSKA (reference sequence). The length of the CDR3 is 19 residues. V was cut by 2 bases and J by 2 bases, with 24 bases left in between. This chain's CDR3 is CSARSQGGGGPINTGELFF. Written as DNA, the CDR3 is TGCAGTGCTAGAAGTCAGGGGGGCGGGGGGCCCATAAACACCGGGGAGCTGTTTTTT.

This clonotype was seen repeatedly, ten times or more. CDR3: CASSQPGQGLGTEAFF. CDR3 in DNA: TGTGCCAGCAGTCAACCGGGACAGGGGCTAGGCACTGAAGCTTTCTTT. The rearrangement uses TRBV27 and TRBJ1-1; TRBD1 matches at 10 bases. CDR3 length: 16 residues. From germline, CDR1 is MNHEY and CDR2 SMNVEV (reference sequence). V was clipped by 5 bases and J by 4 bases; unmatched bases: 10.

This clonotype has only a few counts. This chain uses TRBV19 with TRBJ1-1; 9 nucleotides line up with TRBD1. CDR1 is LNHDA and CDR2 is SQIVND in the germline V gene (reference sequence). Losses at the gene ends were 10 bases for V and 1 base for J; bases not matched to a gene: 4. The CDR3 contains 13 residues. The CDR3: CATKGQGNTEAFF. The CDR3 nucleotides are TGTGCCACCAAGGGACAGGGGAACACTGAAGCTTTCTTT.

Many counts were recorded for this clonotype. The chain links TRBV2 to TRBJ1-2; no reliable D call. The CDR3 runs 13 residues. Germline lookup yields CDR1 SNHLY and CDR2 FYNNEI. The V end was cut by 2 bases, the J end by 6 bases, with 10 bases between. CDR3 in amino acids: CASSELRSDGYTF. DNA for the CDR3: TGTGCCAGCAGTGAATTGCGATCCGATGGCTACACCTTC.

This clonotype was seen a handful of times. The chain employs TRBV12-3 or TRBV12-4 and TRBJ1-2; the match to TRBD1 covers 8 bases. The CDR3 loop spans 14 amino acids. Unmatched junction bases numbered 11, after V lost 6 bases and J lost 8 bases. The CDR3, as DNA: TGTGCCAGCAGCGCTTACACGACAGGGGTGGGCTACACCTTC. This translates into CASSAYTTGVGYTF.

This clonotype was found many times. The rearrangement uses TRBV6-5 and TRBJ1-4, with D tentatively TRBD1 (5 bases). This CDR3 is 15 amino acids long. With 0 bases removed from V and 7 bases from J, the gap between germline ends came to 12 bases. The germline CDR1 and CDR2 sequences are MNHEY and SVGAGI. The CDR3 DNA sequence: TGTGCCAGCAGTTACTCTCGGGGACTTGCTGAAAAACTGTTTTTT. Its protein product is CASSYSRGLAEKLFF.

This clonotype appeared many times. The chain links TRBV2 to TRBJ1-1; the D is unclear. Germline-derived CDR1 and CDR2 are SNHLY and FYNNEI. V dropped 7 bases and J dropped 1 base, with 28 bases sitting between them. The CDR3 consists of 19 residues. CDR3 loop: CASNLFGTKATPENTEAFF. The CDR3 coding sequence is TGTGCCAGCAACCTCTTTGGCACGAAGGCCACCCCCGAGAACACTGAAGCTTTCTTT. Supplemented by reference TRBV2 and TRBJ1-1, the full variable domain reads EPEVTQTPSHQVTQMGQEVILRCVPISNHLYFYWYRQILGQKVEFLVSFYNNEISEKSEIFDDQFSVERPDGSNFTLKIRSTKLEDSAMYFCASNLFGTKATPENTEAFFGQGTRLTVV.

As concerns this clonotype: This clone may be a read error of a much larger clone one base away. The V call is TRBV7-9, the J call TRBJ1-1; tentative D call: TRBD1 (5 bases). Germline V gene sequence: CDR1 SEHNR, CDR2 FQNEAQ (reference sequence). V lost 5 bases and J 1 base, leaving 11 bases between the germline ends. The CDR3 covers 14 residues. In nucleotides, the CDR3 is TGTGCCAGCAGCCCCGGGGCAGCGAACACTGAAGCTTTCTTT. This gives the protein CASSPGAANTEAFF.

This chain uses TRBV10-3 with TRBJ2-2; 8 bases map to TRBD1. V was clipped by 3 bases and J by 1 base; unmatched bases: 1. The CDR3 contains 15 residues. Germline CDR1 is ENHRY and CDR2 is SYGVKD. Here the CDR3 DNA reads TGTGCCATCAGTGAAGACAGGGGGAACACCGGGGAGCTGTTTTTT. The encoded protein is CAISEDRGNTGELFF.

CDR3: CASSIGGRDQPQHF. CDR3 nucleotides: TGTGCCAGTAGTATTGGGGGGAGGGATCAGCCCCAGCATTTT. The chain uses TRBV19 and TRBJ1-5; D might be TRBD1 (5 bases). Germline CDR1 is LNHDA and CDR2 is SQIVND (reference sequence). V gave up 3 bases and J gave up 5 bases, with 11 bases separating them. The CDR3 loop spans 14 amino acids. Supplemented by reference TRBV19 and TRBJ1-5, the full variable domain reads DGGITQSPKYLFRKEGQNVTLSCEQNLNHDAMYWYRQDPGQGLRLIYYSQIVNDFQKGDIAEGYSVSREKKESFPLTVTSAQKNPTAFYLCASSIGGRDQPQHFGDGTRLSIL.

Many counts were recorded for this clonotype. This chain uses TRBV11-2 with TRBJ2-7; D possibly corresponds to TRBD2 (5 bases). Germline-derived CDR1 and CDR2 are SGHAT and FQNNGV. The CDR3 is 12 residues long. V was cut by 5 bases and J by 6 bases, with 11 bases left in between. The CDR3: CASSRERAEQYF. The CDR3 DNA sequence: TGTGCCAGCAGCCGCGAGAGGGCCGAGCAGTACTTC.

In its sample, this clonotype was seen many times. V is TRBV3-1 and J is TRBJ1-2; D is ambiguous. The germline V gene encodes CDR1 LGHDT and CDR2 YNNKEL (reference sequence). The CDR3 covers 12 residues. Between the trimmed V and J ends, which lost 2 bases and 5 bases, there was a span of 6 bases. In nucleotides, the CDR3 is TGTGCCAGCAGCCAACTCGGGTATGGCTACACCTTC. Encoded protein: CASSQLGYGYTF. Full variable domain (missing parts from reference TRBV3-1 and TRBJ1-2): DTAVSQTPKYLVTQMGNDKSIKCEQNLGHDTMYWYKQDSKKFLKIMFSYNNKELIINETVPNRFSPKSPDKAHLNLHINSLELGDSAVYFCASSQLGYGYTFGSGTRLTVV.

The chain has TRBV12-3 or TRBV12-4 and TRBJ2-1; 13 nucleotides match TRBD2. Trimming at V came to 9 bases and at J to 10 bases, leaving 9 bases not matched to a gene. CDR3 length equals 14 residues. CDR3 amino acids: CASRTSGGAGEQFF. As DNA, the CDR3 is TGTGCCAGTCGGACTAGCGGGGGTGCGGGGGAGCAGTTCTTC.

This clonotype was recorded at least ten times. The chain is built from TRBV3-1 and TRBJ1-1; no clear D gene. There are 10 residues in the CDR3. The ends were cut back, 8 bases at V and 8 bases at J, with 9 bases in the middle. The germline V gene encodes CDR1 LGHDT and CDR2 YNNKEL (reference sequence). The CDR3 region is CASEPQEAFF. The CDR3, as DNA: TGTGCCAGCGAGCCCCAGGAAGCTTTCTTT.

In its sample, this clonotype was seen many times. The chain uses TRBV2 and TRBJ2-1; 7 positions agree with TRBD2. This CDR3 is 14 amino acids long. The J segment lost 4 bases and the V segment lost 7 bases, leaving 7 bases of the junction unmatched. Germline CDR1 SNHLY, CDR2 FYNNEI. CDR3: CASNWGGDYNEQFF. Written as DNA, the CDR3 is TGTGCCAGCAATTGGGGGGGGGATTACAATGAGCAGTTCTTC.